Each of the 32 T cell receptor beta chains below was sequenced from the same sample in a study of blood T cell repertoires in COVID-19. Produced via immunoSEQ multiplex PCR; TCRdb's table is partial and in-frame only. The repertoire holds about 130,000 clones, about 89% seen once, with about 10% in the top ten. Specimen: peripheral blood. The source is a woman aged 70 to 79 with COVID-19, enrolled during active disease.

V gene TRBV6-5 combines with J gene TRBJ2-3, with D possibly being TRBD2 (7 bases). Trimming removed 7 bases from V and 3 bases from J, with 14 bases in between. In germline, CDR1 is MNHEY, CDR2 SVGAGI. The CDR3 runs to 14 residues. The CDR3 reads CASTEGGDTDTQYF. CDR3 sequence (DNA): TGTGCCAGCACAGAGGGGGGGGATACAGATACGCAGTATTTT.

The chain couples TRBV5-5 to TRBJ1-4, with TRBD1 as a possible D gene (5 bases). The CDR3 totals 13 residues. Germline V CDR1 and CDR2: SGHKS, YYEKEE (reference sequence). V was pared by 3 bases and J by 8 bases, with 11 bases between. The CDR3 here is CASSWGDGEKLFF. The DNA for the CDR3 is TGTGCCAGCAGCTGGGGGGACGGGGAAAAACTGTTTTTT.

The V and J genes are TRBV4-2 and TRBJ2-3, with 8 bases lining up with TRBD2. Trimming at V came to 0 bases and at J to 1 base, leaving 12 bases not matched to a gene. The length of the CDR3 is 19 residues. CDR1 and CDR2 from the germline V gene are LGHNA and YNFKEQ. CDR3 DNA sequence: TGTGCCAGCAGCCAAGATCCCCTACTAGGTAGCGGGGGCACAGATACGCAGTATTTT. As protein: CASSQDPLLGSGGTDTQYF.

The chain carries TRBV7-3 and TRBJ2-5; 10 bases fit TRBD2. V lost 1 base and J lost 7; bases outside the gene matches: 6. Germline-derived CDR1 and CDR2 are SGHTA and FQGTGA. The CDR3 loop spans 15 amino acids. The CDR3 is CASSLSGTSDGTQYF. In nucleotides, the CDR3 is TGTGCCAGCAGCTTAAGCGGGACTAGCGATGGGACCCAGTACTTC.

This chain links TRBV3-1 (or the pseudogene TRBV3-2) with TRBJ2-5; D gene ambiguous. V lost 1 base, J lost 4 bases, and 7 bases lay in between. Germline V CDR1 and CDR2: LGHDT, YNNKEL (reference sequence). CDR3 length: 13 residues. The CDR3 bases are TGTGCCAGCAGCCAAGCCTATACAGAGACCCAGTACTTC. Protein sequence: CASSQAYTETQYF.

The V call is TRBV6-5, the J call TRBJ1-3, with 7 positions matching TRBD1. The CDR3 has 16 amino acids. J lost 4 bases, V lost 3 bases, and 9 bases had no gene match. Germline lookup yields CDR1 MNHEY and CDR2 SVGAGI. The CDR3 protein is CASSYSRDSPGNTIYF. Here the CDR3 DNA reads TGTGCCAGCAGTTATTCGAGGGACAGTCCCGGAAACACCATATATTTT.

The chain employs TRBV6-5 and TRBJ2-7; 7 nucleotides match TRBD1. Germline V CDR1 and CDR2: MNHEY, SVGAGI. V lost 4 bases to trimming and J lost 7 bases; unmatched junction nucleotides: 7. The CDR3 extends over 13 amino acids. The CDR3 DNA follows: TGTGCCAGCAGTTTCTCGACAGGGTTGGAGCAGTACTTC. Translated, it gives CASSFSTGLEQYF.

The DNA of the CDR3 is TGTGCCAGCTCACCTGGCAGACTTACCGGGGCCAACGTCCTGACTTTC. Protein sequence: CASSPGRLTGANVLTF. V gene TRBV18 combines with J gene TRBJ2-6; no clear D gene. CDR1 is KGHSH, CDR2 LQKENI, per germline. V lost 3 bases and J 4 bases, leaving 13 bases between the germline ends. This CDR3 spans 16 amino acids.

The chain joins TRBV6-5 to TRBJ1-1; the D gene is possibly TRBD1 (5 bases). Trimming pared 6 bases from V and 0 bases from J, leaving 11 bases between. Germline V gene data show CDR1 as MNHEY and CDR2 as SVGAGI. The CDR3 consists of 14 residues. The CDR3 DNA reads TGTGCCAGCAGCACCGGACAAGTGAACACTGAAGCTTTCTTT. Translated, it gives CASSTGQVNTEAFF.

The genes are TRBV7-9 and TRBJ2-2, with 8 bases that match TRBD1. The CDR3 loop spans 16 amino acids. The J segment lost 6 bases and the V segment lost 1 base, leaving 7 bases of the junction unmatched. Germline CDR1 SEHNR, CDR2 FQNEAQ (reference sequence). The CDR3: CASSLDGQGFAGELFF. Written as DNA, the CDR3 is TGTGCCAGCAGCTTAGATGGACAGGGATTCGCCGGGGAGCTGTTTTTT.

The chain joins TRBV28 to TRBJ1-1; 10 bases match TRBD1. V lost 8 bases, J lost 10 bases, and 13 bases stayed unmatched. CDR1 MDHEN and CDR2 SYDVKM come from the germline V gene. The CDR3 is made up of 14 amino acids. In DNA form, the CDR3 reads TGTGCCAGCGGGTACCGGGACAGGGGATCGAGAGCTTTCTTT. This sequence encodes CASGYRDRGSRAFF. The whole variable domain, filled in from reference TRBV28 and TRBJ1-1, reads DVKVTQSSRYLVKRTGEKVFLECVQDMDHENMFWYRQDPGLGLRLIYFSYDVKMKEKGDIPEGYSVSREKKERFSLILESASTNQTSMYLCASGYRDRGSRAFFGQGTRLTVV.

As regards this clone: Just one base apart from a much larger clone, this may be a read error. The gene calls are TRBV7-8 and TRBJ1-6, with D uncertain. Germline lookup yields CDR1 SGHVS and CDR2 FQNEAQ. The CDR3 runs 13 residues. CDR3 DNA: TGTGCCAGCAGCCCCAACACGAATTCACCCTTCCACTTT. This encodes CASSPNTNSPFHF.

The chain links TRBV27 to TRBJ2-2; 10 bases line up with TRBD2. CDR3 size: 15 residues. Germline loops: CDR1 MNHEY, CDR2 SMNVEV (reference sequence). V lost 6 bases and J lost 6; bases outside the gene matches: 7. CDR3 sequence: CASRQAGGPAGELFF. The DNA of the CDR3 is TGTGCCAGCAGACAAGCGGGGGGGCCAGCCGGGGAGCTGTTTTTT.

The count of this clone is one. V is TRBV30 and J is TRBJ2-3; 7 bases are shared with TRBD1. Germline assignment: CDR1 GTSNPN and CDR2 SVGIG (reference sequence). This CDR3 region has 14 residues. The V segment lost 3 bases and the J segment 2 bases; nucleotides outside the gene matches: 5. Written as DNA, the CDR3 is TGTGCCTGGAGGGGGACAGTCGACACAGATACGCAGTATTTT. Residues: CAWRGTVDTDTQYF.

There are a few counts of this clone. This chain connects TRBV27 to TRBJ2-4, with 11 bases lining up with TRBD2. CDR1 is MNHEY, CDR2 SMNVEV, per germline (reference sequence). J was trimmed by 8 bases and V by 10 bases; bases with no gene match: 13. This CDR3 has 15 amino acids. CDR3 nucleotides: TGTGCCACCGGGTTTAGCGGGGGGGCCTTAGACATTCAGTACTTC. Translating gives CATGFSGGALDIQYF.

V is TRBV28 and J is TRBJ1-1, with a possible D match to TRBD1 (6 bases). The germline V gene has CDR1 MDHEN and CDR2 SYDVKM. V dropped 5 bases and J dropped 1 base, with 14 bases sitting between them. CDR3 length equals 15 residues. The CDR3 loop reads CASSVTGLPNTEAFF. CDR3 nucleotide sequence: TGTGCCAGCAGTGTTACAGGGCTACCGAACACTGAAGCTTTCTTT.

CDR3: CASSSSRDTEAFF. The CDR3 DNA reads TGTGCCAGTAGTTCCTCCAGGGACACTGAAGCTTTCTTT. This chain links TRBV19 with TRBJ1-1, with D perhaps matching TRBD1 (5 bases). Germline CDR1 reads LNHDA; CDR2 reads SQIVND (reference sequence). With 5 bases removed from V and 3 bases from J, the gap between germline ends came to 10 bases. This CDR3 is built from 13 residues.

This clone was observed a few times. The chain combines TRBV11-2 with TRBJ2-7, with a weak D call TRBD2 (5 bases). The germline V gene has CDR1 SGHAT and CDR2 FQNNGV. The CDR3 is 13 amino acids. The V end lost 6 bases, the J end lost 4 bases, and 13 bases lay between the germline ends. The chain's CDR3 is CASRSGLTYEQYF. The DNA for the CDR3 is TGTGCCAGCAGATCCGGACTGACTTACGAGCAGTACTTC.

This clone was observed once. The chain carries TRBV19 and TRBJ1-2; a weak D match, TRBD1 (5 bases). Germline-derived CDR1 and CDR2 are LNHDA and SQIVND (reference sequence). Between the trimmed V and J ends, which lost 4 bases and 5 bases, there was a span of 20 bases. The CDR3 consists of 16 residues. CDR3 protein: CASSKTAGRGSYGYTF. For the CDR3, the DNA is TGTGCCAGTAGTAAAACCGCAGGGCGGGGGTCTTATGGCTACACCTTC.

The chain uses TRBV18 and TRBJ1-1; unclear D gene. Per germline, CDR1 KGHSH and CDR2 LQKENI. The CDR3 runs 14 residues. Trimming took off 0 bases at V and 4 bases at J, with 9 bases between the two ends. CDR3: CASSPPTSLTEAFF. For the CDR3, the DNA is TGTGCCAGCTCACCACCGACATCCCTCACTGAAGCTTTCTTT.

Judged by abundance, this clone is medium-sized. The CDR3 reads CASSLVEIGYTF. DNA for the CDR3: TGTGCCAGCAGCTTAGTAGAGATAGGCTACACCTTC. V gene TRBV7-9 combines with J gene TRBJ1-2; D is unresolved. In germline, CDR1 is SEHNR, CDR2 FQNEAQ (reference sequence). The CDR3 loop spans 12 amino acids. Between the trimmed V and J ends, which lost 1 base and 8 bases, there was a span of 8 bases.

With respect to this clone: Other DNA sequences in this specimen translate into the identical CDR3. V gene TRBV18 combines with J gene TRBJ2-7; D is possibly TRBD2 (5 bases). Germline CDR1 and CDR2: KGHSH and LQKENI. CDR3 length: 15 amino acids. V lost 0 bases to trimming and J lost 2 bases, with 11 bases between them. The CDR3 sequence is CASSPPSGVAYEQYF. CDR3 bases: TGTGCCAGCTCACCACCGTCCGGGGTTGCCTACGAGCAGTACTTC.

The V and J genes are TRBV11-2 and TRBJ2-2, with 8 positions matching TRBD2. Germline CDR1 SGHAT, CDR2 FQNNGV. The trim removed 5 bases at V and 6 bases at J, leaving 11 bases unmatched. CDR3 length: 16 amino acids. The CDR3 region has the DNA TGTGCCAGCAGCCAGGGGCGGCGGGGGGTGGCCGGGGAGCTGTTTTTT. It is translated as CASSQGRRGVAGELFF.

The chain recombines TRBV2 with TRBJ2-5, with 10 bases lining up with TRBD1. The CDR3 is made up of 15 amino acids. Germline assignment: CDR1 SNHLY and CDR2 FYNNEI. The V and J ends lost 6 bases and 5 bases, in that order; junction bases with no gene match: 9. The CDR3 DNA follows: TGTGCCAGCAGAGAGACAGGGGGCGCCGGGGAGACCCAGTACTTC. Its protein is CASRETGGAGETQYF.

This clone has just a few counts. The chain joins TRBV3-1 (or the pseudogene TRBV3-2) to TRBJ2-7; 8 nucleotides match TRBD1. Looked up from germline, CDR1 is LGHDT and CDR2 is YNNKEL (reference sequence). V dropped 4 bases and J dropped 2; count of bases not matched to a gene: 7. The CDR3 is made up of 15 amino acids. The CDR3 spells CASSRSDRAPYEQYF. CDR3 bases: TGTGCCAGCAGCCGATCGGACAGGGCCCCCTACGAGCAGTACTTC.

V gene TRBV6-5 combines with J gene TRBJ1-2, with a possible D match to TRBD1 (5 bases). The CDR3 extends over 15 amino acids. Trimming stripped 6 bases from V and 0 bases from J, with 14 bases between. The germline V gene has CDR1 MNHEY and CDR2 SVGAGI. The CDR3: CASSTGGLANYGYTF. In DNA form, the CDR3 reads TGTGCCAGCAGCACAGGAGGGCTAGCTAACTATGGCTACACCTTC.

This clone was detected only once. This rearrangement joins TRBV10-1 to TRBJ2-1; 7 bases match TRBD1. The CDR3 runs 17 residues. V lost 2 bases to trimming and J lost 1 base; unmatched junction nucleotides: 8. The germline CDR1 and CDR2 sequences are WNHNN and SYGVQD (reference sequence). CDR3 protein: CASSERWQGVSYNEQFF. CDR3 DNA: TGCGCCAGCAGTGAGCGGTGGCAGGGGGTTTCCTACAATGAGCAGTTCTTC.

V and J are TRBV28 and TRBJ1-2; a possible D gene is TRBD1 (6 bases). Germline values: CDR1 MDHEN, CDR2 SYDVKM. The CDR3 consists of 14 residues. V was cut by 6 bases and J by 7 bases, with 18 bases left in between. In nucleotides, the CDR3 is TGTGCCAGCAGGGACCGCAGGGGAAGTGGTGGCTACACCTTC. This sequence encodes CASRDRRGSGGYTF.

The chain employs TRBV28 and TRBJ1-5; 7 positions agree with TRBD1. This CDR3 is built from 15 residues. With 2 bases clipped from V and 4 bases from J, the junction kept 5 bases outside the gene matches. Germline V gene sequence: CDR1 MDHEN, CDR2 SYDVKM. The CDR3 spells CASSLRGTANQPQHF. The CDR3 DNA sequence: TGTGCCAGCAGTTTACGCGGGACAGCAAATCAGCCCCAGCATTTT.

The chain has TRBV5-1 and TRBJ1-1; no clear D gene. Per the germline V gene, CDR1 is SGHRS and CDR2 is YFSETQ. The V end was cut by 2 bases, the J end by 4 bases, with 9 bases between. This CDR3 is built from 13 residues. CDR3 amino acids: CASSLEQITEAFF. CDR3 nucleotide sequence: TGCGCCAGCAGCTTAGAACAGATCACTGAAGCTTTCTTT.

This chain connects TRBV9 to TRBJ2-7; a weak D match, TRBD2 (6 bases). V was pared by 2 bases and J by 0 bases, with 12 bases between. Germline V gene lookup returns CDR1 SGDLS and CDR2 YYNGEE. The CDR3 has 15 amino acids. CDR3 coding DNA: TGTGCCAGCAGCGTGTTCAGCGGGCCCTCCTACGAGCAGTACTTC. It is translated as CASSVFSGPSYEQYF.

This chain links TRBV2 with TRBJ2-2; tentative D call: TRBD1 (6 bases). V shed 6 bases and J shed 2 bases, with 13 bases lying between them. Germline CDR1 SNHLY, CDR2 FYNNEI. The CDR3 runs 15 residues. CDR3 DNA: TGTGCCAGCAGCGCTACAGGGTTCAACACCGGGGAGCTGTTTTTT. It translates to CASSATGFNTGELFF.